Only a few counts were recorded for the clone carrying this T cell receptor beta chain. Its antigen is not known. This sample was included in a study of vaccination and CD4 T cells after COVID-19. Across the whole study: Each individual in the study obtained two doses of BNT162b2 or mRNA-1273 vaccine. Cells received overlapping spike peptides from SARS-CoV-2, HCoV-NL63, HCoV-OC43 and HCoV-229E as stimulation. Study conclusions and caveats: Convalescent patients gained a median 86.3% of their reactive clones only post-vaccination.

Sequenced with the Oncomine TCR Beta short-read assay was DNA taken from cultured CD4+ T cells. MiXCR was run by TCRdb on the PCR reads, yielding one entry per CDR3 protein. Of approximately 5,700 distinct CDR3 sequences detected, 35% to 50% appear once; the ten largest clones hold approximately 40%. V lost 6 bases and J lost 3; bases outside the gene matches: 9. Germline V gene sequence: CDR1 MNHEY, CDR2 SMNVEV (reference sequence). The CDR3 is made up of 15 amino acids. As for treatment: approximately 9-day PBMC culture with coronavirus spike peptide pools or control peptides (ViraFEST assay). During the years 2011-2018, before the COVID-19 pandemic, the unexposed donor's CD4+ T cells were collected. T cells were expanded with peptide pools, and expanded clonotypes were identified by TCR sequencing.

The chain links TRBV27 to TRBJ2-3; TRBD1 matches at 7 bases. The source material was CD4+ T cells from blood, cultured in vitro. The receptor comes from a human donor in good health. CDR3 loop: CASSQTGTATDTQYF. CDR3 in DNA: TGTGCCAGCAGCCAAACCGGGACAGCTACAGATACGCAGTATTTT.